Listed below are T cell receptor beta chains from one sample, sequenced in a study of control samples from healthy donors and cancer patients. Profiling relied on immunoSEQ multiplex PCR, and the TCRdb table lists in-frame clones only, not all of them. The data contain tens of thousands of clones, under 90% of them singletons. The sequencing sample was made of blood. The receptors were gathered from a man aged 50-59 years in good health. The CDR3 runs from the conserved cysteine through the conserved F or W. D genes are given only for firm matches. The size entry is marked missing in some rows and otherwise reads once, few, many or a size class.

-	TRBJ1-2	-	TRBV7-9	CASSLVPNYGYTF	TGTGCCAGCAGCTTAGTCCCCAACTATGGCTACACCTTC
-	TRBJ1-1	-	TRBV5-1	CASSLSHSRVDTEAFF	TGCGCCAGCAGCTTGTCCCACTCCCGGGTGGACACTGAAGCTTTCTTT
once	TRBJ2-3	-	TRBV5-1	CASSLGTRLNTDTQYF	TGCGCCAGCAGCCTAGGGACTCGCCTAAACACAGATACGCAGTATTTT
-	TRBJ2-7	-	TRBV4-3	CASSQDWVGFTYEQYF	TGCGCCAGCAGCCAAGATTGGGTAGGTTTCACCTACGAGCAGTACTTC
-	TRBJ2-7	TRBD2	TRBV4-3	CASSRARTSGGPYEQYF	TGCGCCAGCAGCCGGGCCCGAACTAGCGGGGGACCCTACGAGCAGTACTTC
-	TRBJ2-1	TRBD2	TRBV30	CAWRESGLWNEQFF	TGTGCCTGGAGGGAATCGGGACTATGGAATGAGCAGTTCTTC
-	TRBJ1-2	TRBD1	TRBV6-6	CASSYRGQGLGYTF	TGTGCCAGCAGTTACCGGGGACAGGGTCTGGGCTACACCTTC
once	TRBJ1-2	-	TRBV19	CASSIGGRFFGYTF	TGTGCCAGTAGTATAGGGGGTCGCTTCTTTGGCTACACCTTC
-	TRBJ2-3	TRBD2	TRBV20-1	CSASRLAGIDASTDTQYF	TGCAGTGCAAGTAGGCTAGCGGGTATAGACGCTAGCACAGATACGCAGTATTTT
-	TRBJ2-7	-	TRBV19	CASSRAWEHYEQYF	TGTGCCAGTAGTAGAGCTTGGGAACACTACGAGCAGTACTTC
-	TRBJ2-3	TRBD2	TRBV9	CASSLLSSGISSTDTQYF	TGTGCCAGCAGCCTCCTTTCTAGCGGGATATCTAGCACAGATACGCAGTATTTT
-	TRBJ2-2	TRBD2	TRBV4-3	CASSQEAGPGELFF	TGCGCCAGCAGCCAAGAAGCGGGACCCGGGGAGCTGTTTTTT
-	TRBJ2-5	-	TRBV28	CASRQQGAETQYF	TGTGCCAGCAGGCAACAGGGCGCCGAGACCCAGTACTTC
-	TRBJ2-7	TRBD1	TRBV3-1/TRBV3-2	CASSQGLPGLGQSYEQYF	TGTGCCAGCAGCCAAGGACTTCCCGGTTTGGGACAGTCCTACGAGCAGTACTTC
-	TRBJ2-5	-	TRBV6-2/TRBV6-3	CASSYTAPTGTQYF	TGTGCCAGCAGTTACACCGCCCCCACGGGTACCCAGTACTTC
-	TRBJ2-7	-	TRBV9	CASSVGVTSYEQYF	TGTGCCAGCAGCGTAGGGGTCACCTCCTACGAGCAGTACTTC
once	TRBJ2-3	TRBD2	TRBV30	CAWSRRGGRDTQYF	TGTGCCTGGAGTAGGCGGGGGGGTAGAGATACGCAGTATTTT
-	TRBJ1-2	-	TRBV27	CASSLRGLNYGYTF	TGTGCCAGCAGTTTAAGGGGTCTGAACTATGGCTACACCTTC
-	TRBJ2-1	TRBD2	TRBV6-4	CASSETSGGTFEQFF	TGTGCCAGCAGTGAGACTAGCGGGGGGACTTTTGAGCAGTTCTTC
once	TRBJ1-5	-	TRBV9	CASSAQGGDQPQHF	TGTGCCAGCAGCGCCCAGGGAGGGGATCAGCCCCAGCATTTT
-	TRBJ2-7	TRBD2	TRBV7-9	CASDAPLAGDYEQYF	TGTGCCAGCGATGCGCCGTTAGCGGGCGACTACGAGCAGTACTTC
-	TRBJ2-3	TRBD2	TRBV24-1	CATTPTRVESGRADTQYF	TGTGCCACCACCCCGACCCGGGTGGAAAGCGGGAGGGCAGATACGCAGTATTTT
-	TRBJ1-5	-	TRBV6-5	CASLERGPRDQPQHF	TGTGCCAGCCTCGAAAGGGGTCCGAGGGATCAGCCCCAGCATTTT
-	TRBJ1-2	TRBD1	TRBV25-1	CASSEFKGGQGAGGYTF	TGTGCCAGCAGTGAATTCAAAGGGGGGCAGGGGGCAGGAGGCTACACCTTC
-	TRBJ2-2	TRBD1	TRBV5-1	CASSLLTGANTGELFF	TGCGCCAGCAGCTTGTTGACAGGGGCGAACACCGGGGAGCTGTTTTTT
-	TRBJ1-2	TRBD1	TRBV7-9	CASSLEGGNGYTF	TGTGCCAGCAGCTTAGAAGGGGGCAATGGCTACACCTTC
-	TRBJ2-7	TRBD2	TRBV24-1	CATSDLGREGAYEQYF	TGTGCCACCAGTGATTTGGGGCGGGAGGGCGCCTACGAGCAGTACTTC
-	TRBJ2-5	TRBD1	TRBV11-2	CASQDRDRGFVRTQYF	TGTGCCAGCCAGGACCGGGACAGGGGTTTTGTGCGGACCCAGTACTTC
-	TRBJ1-2	-	TRBV5-4	CASSLARVVYGYTF	TGTGCCAGCAGCTTGGCCCGTGTGGTCTATGGCTACACCTTC
-	TRBJ2-1	TRBD2	TRBV4-2	CASSQALTSVNEQFF	TGTGCCAGCAGCCAAGCGTTGACTAGCGTGAATGAGCAGTTCTTC
once	TRBJ1-5	TRBD1	TRBV6-5	CASSRGQGNQPQHF	TGTGCCAGCAGTAGGGGACAGGGCAATCAGCCCCAGCATTTT
-	TRBJ2-3	-	TRBV5-4	CASSFGVNADTQYF	TGTGCCAGCAGCTTTGGGGTTAACGCAGATACGCAGTATTTT
-	TRBJ2-2	-	TRBV7-2	CASSRDTGTGELFF	TGTGCCAGCAGCCGGGACACGGGCACCGGGGAGCTGTTTTTT
-	TRBJ2-1	-	TRBV11-2	CASSLVLLANEQFF	TGTGCCAGCAGCTTAGTGCTCCTAGCCAATGAGCAGTTCTTC
-	TRBJ2-3	-	TRBV11-2	CASSLDTWGTDTQYF	TGTGCCAGCAGCTTAGATACGTGGGGCACAGATACGCAGTATTTT
once	TRBJ2-7	TRBD2	TRBV15	CATSRVIHGGDYEQYF	TGTGCCACCAGCAGAGTGATTCACGGGGGGGACTACGAGCAGTACTTC
-	TRBJ1-1	-	TRBV4-3	CASSQELGGAGAEAFF	TGCGCCAGCAGCCAAGAATTAGGCGGGGCGGGGGCTGAAGCTTTCTTT
-	TRBJ2-7	TRBD2	TRBV7-2	CASSETSGVTYEQYF	TGTGCCAGCAGTGAAACTAGCGGGGTGACCTACGAGCAGTACTTC
-	TRBJ1-4	-	TRBV15	CATSRDSGEKLFF	TGTGCCACCAGCAGAGATTCCGGGGAAAAACTGTTTTTT
once	TRBJ1-1	-	TRBV4-2	CASSQYFEGVAFF	TGTGCCAGCAGCCAGTACTTCGAGGGGGTGGCTTTCTTT
-	TRBJ1-2	-	TRBV30	CAWSPTANYGYTF	TGTGCCTGGTCTCCGACGGCTAACTATGGCTACACCTTC
-	TRBJ2-2	-	TRBV6-5	CASSKDRNTGELFF	TGCGCCAGCTCAAAAGACCGGAACACCGGGGAGCTGTTTTTT
few	TRBJ1-6	-	TRBV27	CASSFLDSPLHF	TGTGCCAGCAGTTTTCTGGACTCACCCCTCCACTTT
-	TRBJ2-1	TRBD2	TRBV10-2	CASIRIAGGINNEQFF	TGCGCCAGCATTAGAATAGCGGGAGGGATAAACAATGAGCAGTTCTTC
-	TRBJ2-3	TRBD2	TRBV20-1	CSASKGGTSGYF	TGCAGTGCTAGTAAGGGCGGGACTAGTGGTTACTTT
few	TRBJ1-2	TRBD1	TRBV6-5	CASSTPGTGAGYTF	TGTGCCAGCAGTACCCCCGGGACAGGAGCTGGCTACACCTTC
-	TRBJ1-2	TRBD1	TRBV10-3	CAISESRGRMDGYTF	TGTGCCATCAGTGAGTCTAGGGGGCGGATGGATGGCTACACCTTC
-	TRBJ2-3	-	TRBV19	CASSKDGESDTQYF	TGTGCCAGTAGTAAGGACGGGGAGTCGGATACGCAGTATTTT
-	TRBJ2-3	-	TRBV2	CASSDRNTDTQYF	TGTGCCAGCAGTGATAGGAACACAGATACGCAGTATTTT
-	TRBJ2-1	-	TRBV10-3	CATYTGPPGNEQFF	TGTGCCACTTATACGGGACCCCCAGGGAATGAGCAGTTCTTC
-	TRBJ2-1	TRBD2	TRBV7-9	CASSLEGGRVTEQFF	TGTGCCAGCAGCTTAGAAGGCGGGAGGGTTACTGAGCAGTTCTTC
-	TRBJ1-1	TRBD1	TRBV10-3	CAIGGQGAGNTEAFF	TGTGCCATTGGGGGACAGGGGGCAGGTAATACTGAAGCTTTCTTT
-	TRBJ2-2	-	TRBV12-5	CASGPLAFSGELFF	TGTGCTAGTGGTCCGCTAGCCTTCTCCGGGGAGCTGTTTTTT
-	TRBJ1-3	-	TRBV14	CASSPGRLRTGNTIYF	TGTGCCAGCAGCCCCGGCCGGCTAAGGACTGGAAACACCATATATTTT
-	TRBJ2-2	TRBD2	TRBV6-5	CASSWLAGRTGELFF	TGTGCCAGCAGTTGGCTAGCGGGGCGCACCGGGGAGCTGTTTTTT
once	TRBJ2-2	TRBD2	TRBV4-1	CASSQDGSSGSNTGELFF	TGCGCCAGCAGCCAAGATGGGTCTAGCGGGAGTAACACCGGGGAGCTGTTTTTT
-	TRBJ2-5	TRBD2	TRBV7-2	CASGSSGGGFETQYF	TGTGCCAGCGGATCCAGCGGGGGGGGTTTCGAGACCCAGTACTTC